The 25 T cell receptor beta chains below were found in one sample sequenced in a study of regulatory T cells in long-lasting Graves disease. Library construction for TCR beta used iRepertoire HTBI primers and Arm-PCR of CDR3 regions. TCRdb analysed the multiplex PCR reads with MiXCR anew, one entry per CDR3 protein. The sample has roughly 440,000 distinct CDR3 sequences, 16% seen once; the top ten hold 20% to 25%. Time point meaning: newly diagnosed GD, antithyroid drugs for less than 3 months. There was RNA extracted from PBMCs, and the TCR library was made from it. This sample also appeared in a second study, on T cells in Graves' hyperthyroidism and ophthalmopathy.

The material was peripheral blood mononuclear cells (PBMCs), obtained at new diagnosis, from a patient treated with antithyroid drugs. All receptors come from a woman younger than 35 with Graves disease.

This clonotype was detected only a few times. The V gene is TRBV6-1, the J gene TRBJ2-6; no clear D. Germline lookup yields CDR1 MNHNS and CDR2 SASEGT. The length of the CDR3 is 15 residues. V was pared by 1 base and J by 1 base, with 5 bases between. CDR3 in DNA: TGTGCCAGCAGTGAAGGCAGATCTGGGGCCAACGTCCTGACTTTC. Translation: CASSEGRSGANVLTF.

This clonotype has a count of ten or more. The rearrangement joins TRBV28 to TRBJ2-7; D gene uncertain. This CDR3 contains 13 residues. The germline CDR1 and CDR2 sequences are MDHEN and SYDVKM. V was cut by 4 bases and J by 7 bases, with 14 bases left in between. CDR3 region: CASSSSILREQYF. CDR3 in DNA: TGTGCCAGCAGTTCTTCAATCCTACGGGAGCAGTACTTC.

This clonotype has ten or more counts. The chain joins TRBV12-3 or TRBV12-4 to TRBJ1-1, with unresolved D. The CDR3 has 14 amino acids. Trimming cost V 2 bases and J 1 base, with 8 bases left between them. DNA of the CDR3: TGTGCCAGCAGTTTAAGGTCGGGGAACACTGAAGCTTTCTTT. It codes for CASSLRSGNTEAFF.

This clonotype came up a few times. V and J are TRBV2 and TRBJ2-7, with D possibly matching TRBD1 (6 bases). The germline V gene encodes CDR1 SNHLY and CDR2 FYNNEI. This CDR3 is built from 14 residues. The V end was cut by 0 bases, the J end by 4 bases, with 10 bases between. In DNA form, the CDR3 reads TGTGCCAGCAGTGAAGCTACAGGGCGGTACGAGCAGTACTTC. Translated: CASSEATGRYEQYF.

The rearrangement uses TRBV20-1 and TRBJ2-2; D remains unclear. Trimming took off 5 bases at V and 4 bases at J, with 8 bases between the two ends. The V gene's germline CDR1 is DFQATT and CDR2 SNEGSKA (reference sequence). This CDR3 is built from 12 residues. CDR3 bases: TGCAGTGCTGAGACCACCACCGGGGAGCTGTTTTTT. This translates into CSAETTTGELFF.

This clonotype was picked up many times. V gene TRBV20-1 combines with J gene TRBJ2-7, with D perhaps matching TRBD1 or TRBD2 (5 bases each). This CDR3 is built from 12 residues. The germline gives CDR1 DFQATT, CDR2 SNEGSKA (reference sequence). Trimming pared 6 bases from V and 1 base from J, leaving 10 bases between. The CDR3 loop is CSAWDRSYEQYF. The CDR3 DNA is TGCAGTGCGTGGGACCGATCCTACGAGCAGTACTTC.

Regarding this clonotype: Just one base apart from a much larger clone, this may be a read error. The chain recombines TRBV3-1 with TRBJ2-1; D may be TRBD1 or TRBD2 (6 bases each). CDR3 length equals 14 residues. Germline V lookup: CDR1 LGHDT, CDR2 YNNKEL (reference sequence). The CDR3 bases are TGTGCCTGCAGCGGGCGGGACAAATACAATGAGCAGTTCTTC. Its protein product is CACSGRDKYNEQFF.

This clonotype has only a few counts. This chain joins TRBV20-1 and TRBJ1-6; weak D call: TRBD1 (5 bases). Germline V lookup: CDR1 DFQATT, CDR2 SNEGSKA (reference sequence). The CDR3 consists of 14 residues. The ends were cut back, 0 bases at V and 5 bases at J, with 8 bases in the middle. CDR3 coding DNA: TGCAGTGCTAGAGACCCGGGGGATAATTCACCCCTCCACTTT. Protein sequence: CSARDPGDNSPLHF.

This clonotype was detected only a few times. The chain links TRBV19 to TRBJ2-7; 13 bases are shared with TRBD2. J was trimmed by 3 bases and V by 1 base; bases with no gene match: 6. The CDR3 is 17 amino acids. CDR1 and CDR2 from the germline V gene are LNHDA and SQIVND (reference sequence). Here the CDR3 reads CASSIGAGLAGFYEQYF. DNA of the CDR3: TGTGCCAGTAGTATAGGTGCGGGACTAGCGGGATTCTACGAGCAGTACTTC. The variable domain in full, completed from reference TRBV19 and TRBJ2-7, reads DGGITQSPKYLFRKEGQNVTLSCEQNLNHDAMYWYRQDPGQGLRLIYYSQIVNDFQKGDIAEGYSVSREKKESFPLTVTSAQKNPTAFYLCASSIGAGLAGFYEQYFGPGTRLTVT.

The J gene is TRBJ2-5, the V gene TRBV10-3, with TRBD1 matching 8 bases. The V gene end was trimmed by 6 bases and the J gene end by 2 bases; junction bases not matched to a gene: 8. This CDR3 is built from 15 residues. Germline assignment: CDR1 ENHRY and CDR2 SYGVKD. The CDR3 coding sequence is TGTGCCATCAGCGGACAGGGCACCGGGCAAGAGACCCAGTACTTC. It codes for CAISGQGTGQETQYF.

This clonotype was observed many times. The chain uses TRBV11-2 and TRBJ2-3; TRBD2 is a possible D gene (6 bases). The length of the CDR3 is 15 residues. In germline, CDR1 is SGHAT, CDR2 FQNNGV. V was shortened by 5 bases and J by 7 bases, with 19 bases between the two germline ends. CDR3 coding DNA: TGTGCCAGCAGCCCTCCGGGAGCTCTCGCGAATACGCAGTATTTT. It encodes CASSPPGALANTQYF.

The chain uses TRBV12-3 or TRBV12-4 and TRBJ1-2, with no clear D. V lost 6 bases and J 6 bases, leaving 11 bases between the germline ends. CDR3 length: 12 amino acids. The CDR3 loop reads CASSSQRNGYTF. In DNA, the CDR3 is TGTGCCAGCAGCTCACAAAGGAATGGCTACACCTTC.

This clonotype was observed a handful of times. The chain uses TRBV6-1 and TRBJ2-2, with D uncertain. V was pared by 7 bases and J by 4 bases, with 10 bases between. CDR3 size: 13 residues. Germline assignment: CDR1 MNHNS and CDR2 SASEGT. CDR3: CASTRRSTGELFF. The DNA of the CDR3 is TGTGCCAGCACCCGACGGAGCACCGGGGAGCTGTTTTTT.

The CDR3 spells CASSSSGQGNTEAFF. In DNA form, the CDR3 reads TGTGCCAGCAGCAGCTCCGGACAGGGAAACACTGAAGCTTTCTTT. This rearrangement joins TRBV5-4 to TRBJ1-1; 8 bases are a match to TRBD1. The CDR3 covers 15 residues. V was clipped by 4 bases and J by 2 bases; unmatched bases: 7. Germline V gene data show CDR1 as SGHNT and CDR2 as YYREEE (reference sequence).

The table lists this clonotype with many counts. This chain joins TRBV7-2 and TRBJ2-7; 7 nucleotides match TRBD2. This CDR3 is 13 amino acids long. The junction had 4 bases not matched to a gene; V was cut back by 5 bases and J by 3 bases. Germline-derived CDR1 and CDR2 are SGHTA and FQGNSA. Written as DNA, the CDR3 is TGTGCCAGCAGCCGGCGGGACTACTACGAGCAGTACTTC. It yields the protein CASSRRDYYEQYF.

This clonotype was picked up many times. The J gene is TRBJ2-1, the V gene TRBV29-1; perhaps TRBD1 as D (5 bases). The CDR3 is 16 amino acids. The V and J ends lost 4 bases and 2 bases respectively, with 18 bases between them. Germline V gives CDR1 SQVTM, CDR2 ANQGSEA. The CDR3: CSVARQQLSPYNEQFF. CDR3 nucleotide sequence: TGCAGCGTTGCCCGACAGCAACTTAGCCCCTACAATGAGCAGTTCTTC.

This clonotype occurred a few times. The V call is TRBV7-6, the J call TRBJ2-1; 7 positions match TRBD2. Losses at the gene ends were 5 bases for V and 0 bases for J; bases not matched to a gene: 7. The CDR3 spans 16 residues. Germline CDR1 is SGHVS and CDR2 is FNYEAQ. The CDR3 DNA reads as TGTGCCAGCAGCCGTAGCGGGCCGAGCTCCTACAATGAGCAGTTCTTC. Translation: CASSRSGPSSYNEQFF.

This clonotype showed up many times. The chain joins TRBV7-8 to TRBJ2-1, with 9 bases identical to TRBD1. The CDR3 has 16 residues. V trimming: 7 bases; J trimming: 3 bases; junction bases outside the gene matches: 10. Germline CDR1 and CDR2: SGHVS and FQNEAQ. CDR3 residues: CASNPQGAALYNEQFF. The CDR3 DNA reads as TGTGCCAGCAACCCACAGGGGGCTGCCCTCTACAATGAGCAGTTCTTC.

The V and J genes are TRBV20-1 and TRBJ2-2, with TRBD2 matching 14 bases. The CDR3 spans 16 residues. Germline-derived CDR1 and CDR2 are DFQATT and SNEGSKA (reference sequence). V lost 4 bases and J lost 5; bases outside the gene matches: 6. The CDR3 protein is CSATGLAGGRTGELFF. CDR3 sequence (DNA): TGCAGTGCTACCGGACTAGCGGGAGGTCGGACCGGGGAGCTGTTTTTT.

The genes are TRBV6-1 and TRBJ1-2; no clear D gene. V was pared by 0 bases and J by 4 bases, with 15 bases between. CDR1 MNHNS and CDR2 SASEGT come from the germline V gene. The CDR3 consists of 16 residues. The CDR3 loop reads CASSEAWRHEAYGYTF. The CDR3 coding sequence is TGTGCCAGCAGTGAAGCATGGAGACACGAGGCCTATGGCTACACCTTC.

This clonotype has at least ten counts. This sequence joins TRBV6-2 or TRBV6-3 and TRBJ2-1; no clear D gene. CDR1 and CDR2 from the germline V gene are MNHEY and SVGEGT. The CDR3 has 16 amino acids. V lost 0 bases to trimming and J lost 0 bases, with 9 bases between them. CDR3 sequence reads: CASSYSPRHSYNEQFF. DNA of the CDR3: TGTGCCAGCAGTTACTCGCCAAGACACTCCTACAATGAGCAGTTCTTC.

A few counts support this clonotype. The rearrangement uses TRBV5-1 and TRBJ2-1; a weak D match, TRBD1 (6 bases). Germline V CDR1 and CDR2: SGHRS, YFSETQ. The CDR3 loop spans 15 amino acids. Trimming removed 3 bases at V and 5 bases at J, with 15 bases between. CDR3 sequence: CASSSSGTQNNEQFF. CDR3 DNA sequence: TGCGCCAGCAGCTCATCCGGGACACAAAACAATGAGCAGTTCTTC.

This clonotype was observed once. This sequence joins TRBV3-1 and TRBJ2-5, with no clear D. This CDR3 region has 14 residues. Germline-derived CDR1 and CDR2 are LGHDT and YNNKEL (reference sequence). The V and J ends lost 5 bases and 5 bases respectively, with 15 bases between them. The CDR3 DNA reads as TGTGCCAGCAGCTCCGGTTCCTCGTGGGAGACCCAGTACTTC. This codes for CASSSGSSWETQYF.

This clonotype was found many times. This sequence joins TRBV30 and TRBJ2-1, with a weak D call TRBD2 (5 bases). Trimming took off 0 bases at V and 7 bases at J, with 13 bases between the two ends. The CDR3 is made up of 14 amino acids. Germline values: CDR1 GTSNPN, CDR2 SVGIG (reference sequence). The CDR3 reads CAWSVVGVGNEQFF. The CDR3 bases are TGTGCCTGGAGTGTCGTGGGAGTAGGAAATGAGCAGTTCTTC.

This clonotype was seen at least ten times. The chain combines TRBV28 with TRBJ2-7; 11 bases match TRBD2. The CDR3 extends over 15 amino acids. V lost 7 bases, J lost 3 bases, and 8 bases stayed unmatched. Germline V gene lookup returns CDR1 MDHEN and CDR2 SYDVKM. The CDR3 is CASNNLGTSGYEQYF. The CDR3 DNA sequence: TGTGCCAGCAATAACCTGGGGACTAGCGGCTACGAGCAGTACTTC.